The entry below gives a single T cell receptor beta chain sequence along with its context. Its antigen remains unknown. The data were taken from a study of CD8 T cells in ankylosing spondylitis. V lost 2 bases, J lost 8 bases, and 10 bases lay in between. Germline CDR1 reads SGHTA; CDR2 reads FQGTGA. This CDR3 is built from 13 residues. Study outcomes and limitations: From matched ankylosing spondylitis synovial fluid, disease-linked clones were reportedly recovered at significantly enriched levels. Previously reported in reactive arthritis synovial fluid and blood were some of the motif variants. It appeared that ankylosing spondylitis blood was characterized by a TCR beta motif of several highly homologous variants.

Molecular-barcoded quantitative 5'-RACE produced these TCR beta libraries. TCRdb re-called the 5' RACE reads with MiXCR, one entry per CDR3 protein. The table records roughly 60,000 distinct CDR3 sequences, about 6% of them present only once. The sequencing sample was made of synovial fluid, either unsorted or a sorted T cell fraction (not recorded which). The V gene is TRBV7-3, the J gene TRBJ2-1; D remains ambiguous. This sequence originates from a male donor with ankylosing spondylitis. CDR3 protein: CASSLGLGYEQFF. In nucleotides, the CDR3 is TGTGCCAGCAGCTTAGGTTTAGGGTATGAGCAGTTCTTC. The full variable domain, completed using reference TRBV7-3 and TRBJ2-1, is GAGVSQTPSNKVTEKGKYVELRCDPISGHTALYWYRQSLGQGPEFLIYFQGTGAADDSGLPNDRFFAVRPEGSVSTLKIQRTERGDSAVYLCASSLGLGYEQFFGPGTRLTVL.